The 24 T cell receptor beta chains below come from one sample, sequenced in a study of human T cells and chemical hapten exposure. TCRdb analysed the RACE reads with MiXCR anew, one entry per CDR3 protein. The table records some 97,000 distinct CDR3 sequences, less than 35% of them present only once. The time point denotes: patch test 3, about 24 weeks after DPC sensitization. The sample's treatment: therapeutic diphenylcyclopropenone sensitization with weekly scalp DPC. The source material was whole blood, sampled in connection with sensitization to the hapten diphenylcyclopropenone (DPC). The source of these receptors is a man between 35 and 55 years old with alopecia areata. Some clones in this sample may be carry-over from other donors' samples.

This rearrangement joins TRBV28 to TRBJ1-4; unclear D gene. CDR3 size: 14 residues. Trimming left V 5 bases short and J 1 base short, with 8 bases between. Germline CDR1 and CDR2: MDHEN and SYDVKM. CDR3 bases: TGTGCCAGCAGTCCGCCGGGAACTAATGAAAAACTGTTTTTT. It yields the protein CASSPPGTNEKLFF.

The chain couples TRBV9 to TRBJ2-1; 9 bases fit TRBD1. Germline V gene sequence: CDR1 SGDLS, CDR2 YYNGEE. The ends lost 9 bases at V and 5 bases at J; junction bases unmatched: 6. This CDR3 has 13 residues. The CDR3 bases are TGTGCCACCCCAGGGACAGGGCACAATGAGCAGTTCTTC. It codes for CATPGTGHNEQFF.

V and J are TRBV2 and TRBJ2-7; the D gene could be TRBD1 or TRBD2 (6 bases each). Germline loops: CDR1 SNHLY, CDR2 FYNNEI. CDR3 length: 13 amino acids. Trimming pared 4 bases from V and 4 bases from J, leaving 11 bases between. CDR3 in amino acids: CASSGGGGYEQYF. The DNA of the CDR3 is TGTGCCAGCAGTGGTGGAGGGGGTTACGAGCAGTACTTC.

The chain recombines TRBV7-2 with TRBJ2-3, with no clear D. Per the germline V gene, CDR1 is SGHTA and CDR2 is FQGNSA. There are 13 residues in the CDR3. V was clipped by 7 bases and J by 2 bases, with 10 bases between them. DNA for the CDR3: TGTGCCAGCATCCACCTCTCCACAGATACGCAGTATTTT. This translates into CASIHLSTDTQYF.

The rearrangement joins TRBV24-1 to TRBJ2-1; TRBD1 agrees at 7 bases. The CDR3 is made up of 11 amino acids. V lost 12 bases to trimming and J lost 5 bases; unmatched junction nucleotides: 3. The V gene's germline CDR1 is KGHDR and CDR2 SFDVKD. In DNA form, the CDR3 reads TGTGCCCGCACAGGGGACAATGAGCAGTTCTTC. It yields the protein CARTGDNEQFF.

This clonotype occurred a few times. The chain carries TRBV5-1 and TRBJ2-5; 7 bases align to TRBD2. With V trimmed by 4 bases and J by 5 bases, 14 bases remained unmatched. The CDR3 totals 16 residues. The V gene's germline CDR1 is SGHRS and CDR2 YFSETQ. In DNA form, the CDR3 reads TGCGCCAGCAGCGGAGGTCTAGCGGTTGTTCACGAGACCCAGTACTTC. It translates to CASSGGLAVVHETQYF.

This clonotype has a handful of counts. This rearrangement joins TRBV5-5 to TRBJ2-6; 10 bases map to TRBD1. The CDR3 runs to 18 residues. Unmatched junction bases numbered 15, after V lost 4 bases and J lost 8 bases. CDR1 SGHKS and CDR2 YYEKEE come from the germline V gene (reference sequence). In nucleotides, the CDR3 is TGTGCCAGCAGCGGAGGACAGGGGGGCTTGCTCTCGACCAACGTCCTGACTTTC. Translation: CASSGGQGGLLSTNVLTF.

The sample holds a few counts of this clonotype. The chain carries TRBV7-9 and TRBJ1-5; maybe TRBD1 (5 bases). This CDR3 spans 11 amino acids. The V end was cut by 1 base, the J end by 16 bases, with 11 bases between. Germline CDR1 SEHNR, CDR2 FQNEAQ (reference sequence). This CDR3 is CASSLGGTYHF. Here the CDR3 DNA reads TGTGCCAGCAGCTTAGGCGGGACGTATCATTTT.

V is TRBV6-2 or TRBV6-3 and J is TRBJ1-5; 8 bases align to TRBD1. V shed 1 base, J shed 5 bases, and the junction held 7 bases outside the gene matches. The length of the CDR3 is 16 residues. Germline CDR1 and CDR2: MNHEY and SVGEGT. The CDR3, as DNA: TGTGCCAGCAGTTACTTTGGGGCAGGGGGCCATCAGCCCCAGCATTTT. This encodes CASSYFGAGGHQPQHF.

This clonotype was detected a few times. The chain joins TRBV27 to TRBJ1-1; the D gene is possibly TRBD1 (6 bases). This CDR3 has 17 amino acids. V was cut by 11 bases and J by 1 base, with 26 bases left in between. Per the germline V gene, CDR1 is MNHEY and CDR2 is SMNVEV (reference sequence). The CDR3 bases are TGTGCCGGCAAATATAACCCGTCTGACAGGCAGAACACTGAAGCTTTCTTT. Encoded protein: CAGKYNPSDRQNTEAFF.

This clonotype was detected only once. The chain joins TRBV28 to TRBJ1-2; D uncertain. Germline CDR1 MDHEN, CDR2 SYDVKM. The length of the CDR3 is 11 residues. V lost 1 base to trimming and J lost 8 bases, with 5 bases between them. Here the CDR3 DNA reads TGTGCCAGCAGTTTATTTCAGGGCTACACCTTC. Protein: CASSLFQGYTF.

The J gene is TRBJ1-4, the V gene TRBV30; no clear D gene. Trimming removed 0 bases from V and 8 bases from J, with 7 bases in between. The CDR3 has 12 amino acids. Germline CDR1 GTSNPN, CDR2 SVGIG (reference sequence). CDR3 sequence (DNA): TGTGCCTGGAGTGTAATTAGGGAAAAACTGTTTTTT. Its translation is CAWSVIREKLFF.

The sample holds a few counts of this clonotype. The junction differs from germline at one of its ends, possibly a read error. The V gene is TRBV29-1, the J gene TRBJ2-7; 8 bases match TRBD1. Germline CDR1 is SQVTM and CDR2 is ANQGSEA. This CDR3 has 12 amino acids. CDR3 nucleotide sequence: TGCAGCGTTGAGGGGACAGGCTACGAGAAGTACTTC. Its translation: CSVEGTGYEKYF.

This clonotype has only a few counts. The V gene is TRBV6-5, the J gene TRBJ2-7; no firm D call. The germline CDR1 and CDR2 sequences are MNHEY and SVGAGI. This CDR3 comprises 16 residues. V was pared by 2 bases and J by 5 bases, with 19 bases between. The CDR3 region is CASSYTDPTPHHEQYF. CDR3 sequence (DNA): TGTGCCAGCAGTTACACCGATCCGACACCCCACCACGAGCAGTACTTC.

This clonotype was picked up a small number of times. This chain uses TRBV6-5 with TRBJ2-7, with TRBD2 identical over 14 bases. In germline, CDR1 is MNHEY, CDR2 SVGAGI. The CDR3 is 15 residues long. The ends lost 4 bases at V and 4 bases at J; junction bases unmatched: 3. The CDR3 is CASSSRLAGGYEQYF. In DNA form, the CDR3 reads TGTGCCAGCAGTTCACGACTAGCGGGAGGGTACGAGCAGTACTTC.

V usage is TRBV6-5 and J usage is TRBJ2-2; D not certain. The CDR3 extends over 16 amino acids. Trimming removed 0 bases from V and 0 bases from J, with 8 bases in between. The germline V gene has CDR1 MNHEY and CDR2 SVGAGI. CDR3 DNA sequence: TGTGCCAGCAGTTACTCTCTAAACCCGAACACCGGGGAGCTGTTTTTT. Protein sequence: CASSYSLNPNTGELFF.

This clonotype was seen a single time. The V and J genes are TRBV28 and TRBJ2-3; weak D call: TRBD1 (6 bases). The CDR3 is 15 residues long. The V gene's germline CDR1 is MDHEN and CDR2 SYDVKM. Between the trimmed V and J ends, which lost 6 bases and 4 bases, there was a span of 17 bases. CDR3 in amino acids: CASSELQGWADTQYF. In DNA form, the CDR3 reads TGTGCCAGCAGCGAACTACAGGGTTGGGCAGATACGCAGTATTTT.

This clonotype was observed a few times. The chain uses TRBV10-3 and TRBJ2-1, with TRBD2 matching 10 bases. The CDR3 covers 15 residues. Germline CDR1 ENHRY, CDR2 SYGVKD. After removal of 0 bases from V and 9 bases from J, the junction contained 5 bases not matched to a gene. For the CDR3, the DNA is TGTGCCATCAGTGAGTCCCTAGCGGGAGATAGTGAGCAGTTCTTC. Its protein is CAISESLAGDSEQFF.

This clonotype occurred many times. V usage is TRBV20-1 and J usage is TRBJ2-1, with 14 bases lining up with TRBD2. The CDR3 has 17 residues. With V trimmed by 6 bases and J by 7 bases, 14 bases remained unmatched. The germline V gene encodes CDR1 DFQATT and CDR2 SNEGSKA (reference sequence). This chain's CDR3 is CSAIRGPGTSGGNEQFF. DNA of the CDR3: TGCAGTGCCATTAGGGGGCCCGGGACTAGCGGGGGAAATGAGCAGTTCTTC.

This clonotype was seen many times. The chain employs TRBV12-3 or TRBV12-4 and TRBJ1-5; 7 bases match TRBD1. The CDR3 covers 16 residues. Germline trimming cut 5 bases from V and 0 bases from J; bases unmatched to any gene: 7. The CDR3 DNA follows: TGTGCCAGCAGTAGATCCGGGACAGTTAGCAATCAGCCCCAGCATTTT. Its translation is CASSRSGTVSNQPQHF.

This clonotype was counted between two and nine times. V is TRBV7-9 and J is TRBJ1-6, with a tentative D call TRBD1 (5 bases). Per the germline V gene, CDR1 is SEHNR and CDR2 is FQNEAQ (reference sequence). CDR3 length equals 14 residues. Trimming shortened V by 4 bases and J by 7 bases, and 11 bases separated the two germline ends. This CDR3 reads CASSYPGSNSPLHF. CDR3 coding DNA: TGTGCCAGCAGCTATCCAGGGTCGAATTCACCCCTCCACTTT.

The chain combines TRBV2 with TRBJ2-7; D is possibly TRBD2 (5 bases). The CDR3 spans 14 residues. Trimming removed 6 bases from V and 1 base from J, with 13 bases in between. Germline lookup yields CDR1 SNHLY and CDR2 FYNNEI. CDR3 DNA sequence: TGTGCCAGCAGCCCGAGGGTAGGTTCCTACGAGCAGTACTTC. Its protein product is CASSPRVGSYEQYF. Full variable domain (remainder filled in from reference TRBV2 and TRBJ2-7): EPEVTQTPSHQVTQMGQEVILRCVPISNHLYFYWYRQILGQKVEFLVSFYNNEISEKSEIFDDQFSVERPDGSNFTLKIRSTKLEDSAMYFCASSPRVGSYEQYFGPGTRLTVT.

The CDR3 loop reads CASRDRNQETQYF. The CDR3 nucleotides are TGTGCCAGCAGGGACCGAAACCAAGAGACCCAGTACTTC. This sequence joins TRBV12-3 or TRBV12-4 and TRBJ2-5; no definite D call. The CDR3 consists of 13 residues. Trimming removed 6 bases at V and 0 bases at J, with 8 bases between.

This clonotype was counted a single time. V and J are TRBV9 and TRBJ2-1, with D possibly matching TRBD2 (5 bases). Germline-derived CDR1 and CDR2 are SGDLS and YYNGEE. The CDR3 consists of 14 residues. Trimming took off 0 bases at V and 7 bases at J, with 11 bases between the two ends. CDR3 nucleotide sequence: TGTGCCAGCAGCGTAGGAGGGTGTGGAAATGAGCAGTTCTTC. The encoded protein is CASSVGGCGNEQFF.